Below are 19 T cell receptor beta chains sequenced from a single sample in a study of blood T cell repertoires in COVID-19 (dated by TCRdb to the early 2020s). Receptor amplification or capture employed the immunoSEQ multiplex PCR assay. TCRdb took this table from immuneACCESS and kept in-frame rearrangements with V and J called. Such tables lack part of the clones; where checked against another copy, unresolved V genes explain under half of the gap, and the rest is unexplained. The sample includes some 320,000 clones, with 85% observed a single time. Of the sample, under 2% is held by the ten largest clones. The sample was PBMCs or T cells enriched from blood (not recorded which). The source is a woman in her twenties or thirties who had been exposed to COVID-19.

This clone appeared a few times. This rearrangement joins TRBV7-8 to TRBJ1-4, with 9 bases lining up with TRBD1. The CDR3 contains 17 residues. Trimming cost V 1 base and J 4 bases; bases outside gene matches: 7. Germline CDR1 SGHVS, CDR2 FQNEAQ. The CDR3, as DNA: TGTGCCAGCAGCTTAGTGGGACAGGGTGGCGGTAATGAAAAACTGTTTTTT. Its translation is CASSLVGQGGGNEKLFF.

The CDR3 nucleotides are TGCGCCAGCAGCTTGGCCGAGGGAAGCTATGGCTACACCTTC. Translation gives CASSLAEGSYGYTF. J is TRBJ1-2 and V is TRBV5-1; D unclear. This CDR3 region has 14 residues. V gave up 0 bases and J gave up 4 bases, with 10 bases separating them. CDR1 and CDR2 from the germline V gene are SGHRS and YFSETQ.

The chain joins TRBV9 to TRBJ2-3, with TRBD1 matching over 7 bases. Trimming cost V 3 bases and J 3 bases; bases outside gene matches: 4. CDR1 is SGDLS, CDR2 YYNGEE, per germline. The CDR3 covers 14 residues. CDR3 nucleotide sequence: TGTGCCAGCAGCGGAAACAGGGGAACAGATACGCAGTATTTT. It encodes CASSGNRGTDTQYF. The whole variable domain, remainder taken from reference TRBV9 and TRBJ2-3, is DSGVTQTPKHLITATGQRVTLRCSPRSGDLSVYWYQQSLDQGLQFLIQYYNGEERAKGNILERFSAQQFPDLHSELNLSSLELGDSALYFCASSGNRGTDTQYFGPGTRLTVL.

The chain recombines TRBV3-1 (or the pseudogene TRBV3-2) with TRBJ2-5; tentative D call: TRBD2 (6 bases). The CDR3 is 13 residues long. Germline CDR1 is LGHDT and CDR2 is YNNKEL (reference sequence). Trimming cost V 4 bases and J 2 bases, with 8 bases left between them. The CDR3 here is CASSRREQETQYF. The CDR3 nucleotides read TGTGCCAGCAGCCGCCGGGAGCAAGAGACCCAGTACTTC.

This clone was counted a few times. The chain joins TRBV27 to TRBJ1-1; 11 bases match TRBD1. The CDR3 sequence is 16 residues long. Trimming took 5 bases from V and 7 from J; bases not matched to a gene: 12. Germline V gene sequence: CDR1 MNHEY, CDR2 SMNVEV (reference sequence). CDR3 bases: TGTGCCAGCAGTCCACATAGCGCCGGGACAGGGGGTGAAGCTTTCTTT. Translating gives CASSPHSAGTGGEAFF.

The chain couples TRBV27 to TRBJ2-3; 8 bases are shared with TRBD1. The V segment lost 1 base and the J segment 2 bases; nucleotides outside the gene matches: 8. Germline V CDR1 and CDR2: MNHEY, SMNVEV (reference sequence). The CDR3 loop spans 17 amino acids. This CDR3 reads CASSLWGAGGNTDTQYF. The CDR3 DNA reads TGTGCCAGCAGTTTATGGGGGGCAGGGGGCAACACAGATACGCAGTATTTT.

The CDR3 nucleotides are TGTGCCAGTAAGGGACAGGGGGTGAGTCAGCCCCAGCATTTT. Translation: CASKGQGVSQPQHF. The chain carries TRBV19 and TRBJ1-5; TRBD1 aligns across 11 bases. The V and J ends lost 7 bases and 6 bases, in that order; junction bases with no gene match: 5. Germline CDR1 reads LNHDA; CDR2 reads SQIVND (reference sequence). There are 14 residues in the CDR3. Drawing the rest from reference TRBV19 and TRBJ1-5, the complete variable domain is DGGITQSPKYLFRKEGQNVTLSCEQNLNHDAMYWYRQDPGQGLRLIYYSQIVNDFQKGDIAEGYSVSREKKESFPLTVTSAQKNPTAFYLCASKGQGVSQPQHFGDGTRLSIL.

This chain links TRBV4-3 with TRBJ1-1; TRBD1 matches 8 bases. CDR1 and CDR2 from the germline V gene are LGHNA and YSLEER. CDR3 size: 20 residues. The J segment lost 3 bases and the V segment lost 0 bases, leaving 18 bases of the junction unmatched. CDR3 nucleotide sequence: TGCGCCAGCAGCCAAGATTGGTGGGAGGCAGGGGGCGCTGGGTACACTGAAGCTTTCTTT. Amino acids: CASSQDWWEAGGAGYTEAFF.

This clone came up once. The chain is built from TRBV6-4 and TRBJ2-7; 7 bases fit TRBD1. The V segment lost 6 bases and the J segment 2 bases; nucleotides outside the gene matches: 4. Germline V CDR1 and CDR2: MRHNA, SNTAGT. This CDR3 comprises 13 residues. CDR3 loop: CASSQDRTYEQYF. CDR3 DNA: TGTGCCAGCAGCCAGGACAGGACCTACGAGCAGTACTTC.

The chain recombines TRBV30 with TRBJ1-1; D unclear. The CDR3 runs to 13 residues. Germline loops: CDR1 GTSNPN, CDR2 SVGIG (reference sequence). The ends were cut back, 5 bases at V and 0 bases at J, with 10 bases in the middle. The CDR3 coding sequence is TGTGCCTGGGACATCGGAGTGAACACTGAAGCTTTCTTT. Its translation is CAWDIGVNTEAFF.

The V gene is TRBV6-2 or TRBV6-3, the J gene TRBJ2-1; TRBD1 aligns across 7 bases. V was pared by 2 bases and J by 5 bases, with 3 bases of the junction left unmatched. Germline values: CDR1 MNHEY, CDR2 SVGEGT. The CDR3 loop spans 14 amino acids. CDR3 region: CASSYRDRNNEQFF. CDR3 in DNA: TGTGCCAGCAGTTACCGGGACAGAAACAATGAGCAGTTCTTC.

The chain recombines TRBV5-1 with TRBJ2-1, with 11 bases aligning to TRBD2. The CDR3 spans 16 residues. V dropped 0 bases and J dropped 3; count of bases not matched to a gene: 2. The germline V gene has CDR1 SGHRS and CDR2 YFSETQ. The CDR3, as DNA: TGCGCCAGCAGCTTGGGTAGCGGGGGGGTCTACAATGAGCAGTTCTTC. It encodes CASSLGSGGVYNEQFF.

The V call is TRBV5-3, the J call TRBJ2-2, with 8 positions matching TRBD1. TRBV5-3 is treated as an ORF (open reading frame) with a function not yet certain. The CDR3 has 16 residues. J lost 5 bases, V lost 3 bases, and 9 bases had no gene match. For the CDR3, the DNA is TGTGCCAGAAGCTCATTGGACAGGGTGAGGACCGGGGAGCTGTTTTTT. Translating gives CARSSLDRVRTGELFF.

V and J are TRBV7-2 and TRBJ1-5; TRBD1 matches at 9 bases. The germline V gene encodes CDR1 SGHTA and CDR2 FQGNSA. The CDR3 has 15 amino acids. Unmatched junction bases numbered 8, after V lost 4 bases and J lost 7 bases. The CDR3 region has the DNA TGTGCCAGCAGCTCATACACAGGGGGCAGGCAGCCCCAGCATTTT. The encoded protein is CASSSYTGGRQPQHF. The full variable domain, completed using reference TRBV7-2 and TRBJ1-5, is GAGVSQSPSNKVTEKGKDVELRCDPISGHTALYWYRQSLGQGLEFLIYFQGNSAPDKSGLPSDRFSAERTGGSVSTLTIQRTQQEDSAVYLCASSSYTGGRQPQHFGDGTRLSIL.

This sequence joins TRBV7-2 and TRBJ1-6, with a weak D call TRBD1 (6 bases). Germline V gene sequence: CDR1 SGHTA, CDR2 FQGNSA. This CDR3 contains 14 residues. V lost 7 bases and J lost 13, with 20 bases in between. CDR3 in DNA: TGTGCCAGCACGAGACAGGACCCTCGATTTCCCCTCCACTTT. Its protein product is CASTRQDPRFPLHF.

The genes are TRBV6-1 and TRBJ1-6; no firm D call. This CDR3 spans 12 amino acids. V lost 0 bases to trimming and J lost 10 bases, with 4 bases between them. Germline V gene lookup returns CDR1 MNHNS and CDR2 SASEGT. The CDR3: CASSEARSPLHF. For the CDR3, the DNA is TGTGCCAGCAGTGAAGCTCGGTCACCCCTCCACTTT.

This chain links TRBV6-5 with TRBJ1-2; a possible D gene is TRBD1 (5 bases). The CDR3 is made up of 15 amino acids. From germline, CDR1 is MNHEY and CDR2 SVGAGI. Trimming took 2 bases from V and 0 from J, leaving 10 bases between them. CDR3 residues: CASSYGQGSNYGYTF. The DNA of the CDR3 is TGTGCCAGCAGTTACGGCCAGGGTTCTAACTATGGCTACACCTTC.

For the CDR3, the DNA is TGTGCCAGCACCCAGACGGGTCTTCCGAACACCGGGGAGCTGTTTTTT. It yields the protein CASTQTGLPNTGELFF. The chain has TRBV7-9 and TRBJ2-2; D call uncertain. CDR3 length equals 16 residues. V gave up 7 bases and J gave up 0 bases, with 15 bases separating them. In germline, CDR1 is SEHNR, CDR2 FQNEAQ (reference sequence).

The CDR3 is CASSLDPGTGELFF. As DNA, the CDR3 is TGTGCCAGCAGCTTAGACCCGGGCACCGGGGAGCTGTTTTTT. The rearrangement links TRBV11-2 to TRBJ2-2; no definite D call. Germline V gene lookup returns CDR1 SGHAT and CDR2 FQNNGV. The CDR3 totals 14 residues. Trimming removed 0 bases from V and 4 bases from J, with 6 bases in between.